The clone carrying this TCR beta chain was observed a single time. These data come from a study of blood T cells in healthy people across ages. The CDR3 is 14 residues long. Germline lookup yields CDR1 DFQATT and CDR2 SNEGSKA (reference sequence). J was trimmed by 1 base and V by 6 bases; bases with no gene match: 8. Sample-barcoded 5' priming and a J-beta primer mix drove a second PCR of roughly 7 to 11 cycles. Using its own MiXCR run on the 5' RACE reads, TCRdb lists one record per CDR3 protein. Here the sample spans around 2 million distinct CDR3 sequences, 35% to 50% being singletons. The chain carries TRBV20-1 and TRBJ2-5, with 7 bases that match TRBD2. The receptor comes from a human donor in good health. The specimen sequenced was blood. The CDR3 spells CSAPSGNSQETQYF. In nucleotides, the CDR3 is TGCAGTGCCCCAAGCGGGAACAGCCAAGAGACCCAGTACTTC.